The sequence of this TCR beta chain was determined in a study of shared clonotypes between healthy human individuals. TCRdb's table, derived via immunoSEQ multiplex PCR, lists solely in-frame clones and lacks some. The sample lists around 430,000 clones; roughly 83% were seen once. From germline, CDR1 is SGDLS and CDR2 YYNGEE. This CDR3 is built from 14 residues. V trimming: 3 bases; J trimming: 3 bases; junction bases outside the gene matches: 3. The chain has TRBV9 and TRBJ2-7, with TRBD2 matching 10 bases. The sequence was obtained from a woman in her thirties or forties in good health. Some clones in this sample may be carry-over from other donors' samples. Input material: PBMCs. In DNA, the CDR3 is TGTGCCAGCAGCGCCGGACTAGCGGTCTACGAGCAGTACTTC. This gives the protein CASSAGLAVYEQYF.